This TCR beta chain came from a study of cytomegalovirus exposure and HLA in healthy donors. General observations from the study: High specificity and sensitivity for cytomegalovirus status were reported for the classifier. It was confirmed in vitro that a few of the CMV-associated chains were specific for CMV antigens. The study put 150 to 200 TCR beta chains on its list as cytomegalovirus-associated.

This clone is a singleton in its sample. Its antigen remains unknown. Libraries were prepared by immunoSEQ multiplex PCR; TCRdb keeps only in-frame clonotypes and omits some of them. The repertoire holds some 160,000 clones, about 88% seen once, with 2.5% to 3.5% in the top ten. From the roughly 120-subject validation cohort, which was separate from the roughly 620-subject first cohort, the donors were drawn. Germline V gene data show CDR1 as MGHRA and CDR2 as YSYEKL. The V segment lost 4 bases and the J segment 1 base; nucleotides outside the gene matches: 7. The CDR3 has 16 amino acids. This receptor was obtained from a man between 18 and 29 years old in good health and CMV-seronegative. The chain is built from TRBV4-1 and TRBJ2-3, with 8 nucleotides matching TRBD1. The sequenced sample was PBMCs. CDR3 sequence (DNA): TGCGCCAGCAGCCCGGAAAGGGGACAGGGCACAGATACGCAGTATTTT. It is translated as CASSPERGQGTDTQYF.